Each of the 15 T cell receptor beta chains below was sequenced from the same sample in a study of cytomegalovirus exposure and HLA in healthy donors. The PCR contained 60 Vbeta and 13 Jbeta primers. The table came from immunoSEQ multiplex PCR; TCRdb's copy has only in-frame clones and leaves some out. Here the sample spans 150,000 to 200,000 clones, around 80% being singletons. Source material: PBMCs. The origin of the receptors is a female donor in good health and CMV-seronegative.

The V gene is TRBV7-9, the J gene TRBJ2-7; 9 nucleotides line up with TRBD1. V shed 4 bases, J shed 3 bases, and the junction held 7 bases outside the gene matches. This CDR3 is 15 amino acids long. CDR1 and CDR2 (germline): SEHNR, FQNEAQ (reference sequence). CDR3 sequence: CASSWAGQGLYEQYF. CDR3 nucleotides: TGTGCCAGCAGCTGGGCGGGACAGGGCCTCTACGAGCAGTACTTC.

The genes are TRBV11-2 and TRBJ2-1, with 10 bases that match TRBD2. Trimming cost V 1 base and J 4 bases; bases outside gene matches: 10. Germline loops: CDR1 SGHAT, CDR2 FQNNGV. The CDR3 consists of 18 residues. CDR3 DNA: TGTGCCAGCAGCTTAGCCGCCGTCAGGACTAGCGGATACAATGAGCAGTTCTTC. Its protein is CASSLAAVRTSGYNEQFF.

Comments on this clone: A junction end diverges from the germline sequence, so it may reflect a read error. V gene TRBV9 combines with J gene TRBJ2-5; TRBD2 matches 9 bases. The germline V gene has CDR1 SGDLS and CDR2 YYNGEE. The CDR3 has 13 residues. This CDR3 is CASSVGLAEAQYF. Here the CDR3 DNA reads TGTGCCAGCAGCGTGGGACTAGCAGAGGCCCAGTACTTC.

Turning to this clone: The sample carries other DNA sequences with the same CDR3. The chain joins TRBV30 to TRBJ2-5, with 8 bases aligning to TRBD1. V trimming: 1 base; J trimming: 2 bases; junction bases outside the gene matches: 6. CDR1 GTSNPN and CDR2 SVGIG come from the germline V gene (reference sequence). The CDR3 covers 15 residues. The CDR3 loop is CAWSAGQGLQETQYF. Here the CDR3 DNA reads TGTGCCTGGAGTGCCGGACAGGGATTACAAGAGACCCAGTACTTC.

The table lists this clone with a count of one. The CDR3 reads CSVGQGGYTGELFF. The CDR3 nucleotides read TGCAGCGTGGGACAGGGTGGTTACACCGGGGAGCTGTTTTTT. The chain has TRBV29-1 and TRBJ2-2; 9 bases are a match to TRBD1. This CDR3 contains 14 residues. Germline values: CDR1 SQVTM, CDR2 ANQGSEA. Losses at the gene ends were 6 bases for V and 3 bases for J; bases not matched to a gene: 5.

The chain is built from TRBV11-1 and TRBJ2-4; D unresolved. This CDR3 comprises 12 residues. The germline V and J ends were trimmed by 4 bases and 9 bases, with 10 bases remaining between them. Germline V gene data show CDR1 as SGHAT and CDR2 as FQDESV (reference sequence). The CDR3 nucleotides read TGTGCCAGCAGCTCCCACTTATCCATTCAGTACTTC. It encodes CASSSHLSIQYF. Full variable domain (remainder filled in from reference TRBV11-1 and TRBJ2-4): EAEVAQSPRYKITEKSQAVAFWCDPISGHATLYWYRQILGQGPELLVQFQDESVVDDSQLPKDRFSAERLKGVDSTLKIQPAELGDSAMYLCASSSHLSIQYFGAGTRLSVL.

The chain uses TRBV4-1 and TRBJ2-7, with a possible D match to TRBD2 (6 bases). CDR3 size: 16 residues. Germline loops: CDR1 MGHRA, CDR2 YSYEKL. Trimming shortened V by 0 bases and J by 0 bases, and 12 bases separated the two germline ends. The CDR3 region is CASSQDQTRSSYEQYF. In nucleotides, the CDR3 is TGCGCCAGCAGCCAAGACCAGACTAGGAGCTCCTACGAGCAGTACTTC.

The chain couples TRBV5-4 to TRBJ2-3; D is possibly TRBD2 (5 bases). Germline assignment: CDR1 SGHNT and CDR2 YYREEE (reference sequence). Trimming took 7 bases from V and 2 from J, leaving 17 bases between them. The CDR3 totals 15 residues. This chain's CDR3 is CASSIGSLATDTQYF. CDR3 coding DNA: TGTGCCAGCTCCATCGGGTCCCTAGCCACAGATACGCAGTATTTT.

This clone was seen once. The J gene is TRBJ2-3, the V gene TRBV28, with 13 nucleotides matching TRBD2. The CDR3 runs 17 residues. V lost 5 bases and J lost 3; bases outside the gene matches: 8. Germline V gene sequence: CDR1 MDHEN, CDR2 SYDVKM. CDR3 in DNA: TGTGCCAGCAGTCCTCATACTAGCGGGAGGGGAACAGATACGCAGTATTTT. Residues: CASSPHTSGRGTDTQYF.

The V gene is TRBV28, the J gene TRBJ2-3, with TRBD2 identical over 7 bases. Losses at the gene ends were 4 bases for V and 5 bases for J; bases not matched to a gene: 3. The CDR3 totals 13 residues. CDR1 is MDHEN and CDR2 is SYDVKM in the germline V gene. CDR3 sequence (DNA): TGTGCCAGCAGTTCCACGGGGGGAGATACGCAGTATTTT. Protein: CASSSTGGDTQYF.

V is TRBV18 and J is TRBJ1-5; D not certain. The germline V and J ends were trimmed by 1 base and 4 bases, with 20 bases remaining between them. Germline CDR1 reads KGHSH; CDR2 reads LQKENI. This CDR3 region has 18 residues. CDR3 amino acids: CASSPLQLAVIENQPQHF. As DNA, the CDR3 is TGTGCCAGCTCACCACTCCAATTGGCGGTAATCGAGAATCAGCCCCAGCATTTT.

J is TRBJ1-4 and V is TRBV6-5; D might be TRBD1 (6 bases). Germline lookup yields CDR1 MNHEY and CDR2 SVGAGI. The V end was cut by 1 base, the J end by 3 bases, with 12 bases between. The CDR3 loop spans 16 amino acids. The CDR3 region has the DNA TGTGCCAGCAGTTACTACAGGGAGAGCCCTAATGAAAAACTGTTTTTT. Translated, it gives CASSYYRESPNEKLFF.

J is TRBJ1-2 and V is TRBV28; 8 bases align to TRBD1. The CDR3 has 16 residues. The trim removed 1 base at V and 3 bases at J, leaving 7 bases unmatched. Germline values: CDR1 MDHEN, CDR2 SYDVKM. In nucleotides, the CDR3 is TGTGCCAGCAGTTTATCCCCAGGGGGCAGGGACTATGGCTACACCTTC. Its translation is CASSLSPGGRDYGYTF.

The V and J genes are TRBV19 and TRBJ1-4; 8 bases line up with TRBD1. This CDR3 region has 15 residues. Germline CDR1 LNHDA, CDR2 SQIVND (reference sequence). J was trimmed by 9 bases and V by 5 bases; bases with no gene match: 11. The CDR3 spells CASSPQQGVSKKLFF. For the CDR3, the DNA is TGTGCCAGTAGTCCGCAACAGGGGGTCTCGAAAAAACTGTTTTTT.

This clone has a single count. In DNA form, the CDR3 reads TGTGCCAGCAGCTTAGGAAGGACTAGCGGGATCTACGAGCAGTACTTC. It is translated as CASSLGRTSGIYEQYF. This sequence joins TRBV11-2 and TRBJ2-7, with TRBD2 matching 12 bases. CDR1 and CDR2 from the germline V gene are SGHAT and FQNNGV. The CDR3 runs 16 residues. J was trimmed by 3 bases and V by 1 base; bases with no gene match: 4.